The next 17 T cell receptor beta chains were all read from a single sample in a study of cytomegalovirus exposure and HLA in healthy donors. The study ran its PCR with 60 Vbeta and 13 Jbeta primers. The repertoire was sequenced with immunoSEQ multiplex PCR; TCRdb's copy has only in-frame clones and lacks some. The sample yields under 200,000 clones, 60% to 80% seen once. The sample taken for sequencing was PBMCs. These receptors all come from a male donor in good health and CMV-seronegative.

The gene calls are TRBV7-2 and TRBJ2-3; maybe TRBD2 (5 bases). The V and J ends lost 8 bases and 2 bases respectively, with 14 bases between them. CDR1 and CDR2 (germline): SGHTA, FQGNSA. This CDR3 comprises 14 residues. In DNA, the CDR3 is TGTGCCAGCCGAAGGCGGGTGATCACAGATACGCAGTATTTT. Its protein is CASRRRVITDTQYF.

The chain joins TRBV6-1 to TRBJ1-1, with no clear D. V was pared by 2 bases and J by 0 bases, with 7 bases between. Germline CDR1 MNHNS, CDR2 SASEGT. The CDR3 is 14 amino acids. The CDR3 loop is CASSEKRMNTEAFF. The CDR3 DNA reads TGTGCCAGCAGTGAAAAGCGGATGAACACTGAAGCTTTCTTT.

The rearrangement uses TRBV4-2 and TRBJ1-1, with D uncertain. Germline V gives CDR1 LGHNA, CDR2 YNFKEQ. The CDR3 loop spans 13 amino acids. V dropped 1 base and J dropped 2 bases, with 5 bases sitting between them. CDR3 protein: CASSQGRNTEAFF. CDR3 coding DNA: TGTGCCAGCAGCCAAGGTCGTAACACTGAAGCTTTCTTT.

This chain links TRBV5-1 with TRBJ2-3, with 7 bases matching TRBD2. After removal of 0 bases from V and 1 base from J, the junction contained 5 bases not matched to a gene. This CDR3 has 16 residues. Looked up from germline, CDR1 is SGHRS and CDR2 is YFSETQ. This CDR3 is CASSLGFSGGTDTQYF. Here the CDR3 DNA reads TGCGCCAGCAGCTTGGGTTTCAGCGGGGGCACAGATACGCAGTATTTT.

This clone has only one observation. The rearrangement links TRBV7-9 to TRBJ2-3, with 7 bases identical to TRBD2. Germline V lookup: CDR1 SEHNR, CDR2 FQNEAQ (reference sequence). The CDR3 sequence is 12 residues long. The V gene end was trimmed by 6 bases and the J gene end by 6 bases; junction bases not matched to a gene: 3. CDR3 protein: CASRRGTDTQYF. The CDR3 coding sequence is TGTGCCAGCAGGCGGGGGACGGATACGCAGTATTTT.

CDR3 residues: CASSPGDSQETQYF. The CDR3 DNA reads as TGTGCCAGCAGCCCCGGAGACTCACAAGAGACCCAGTACTTC. The chain couples TRBV6-4 to TRBJ2-5; no reliable D call. V lost 6 bases to trimming and J lost 2 bases, with 13 bases between them. The V gene's germline CDR1 is MRHNA and CDR2 SNTAGT. CDR3 size: 14 residues.

The chain employs TRBV13 and TRBJ2-1, with D maybe TRBD1 (5 bases). Trimming left V 3 bases short and J 7 bases short, with 10 bases between. The CDR3 totals 13 residues. The germline gives CDR1 PRHDT, CDR2 FYEKMQ (reference sequence). CDR3 DNA sequence: TGTGCCAGCAGCTTTAATGACAGAAATGAGCAGTTCTTC. Translation: CASSFNDRNEQFF.

The count of this clone is one. This chain connects TRBV9 to TRBJ1-1; TRBD1 aligns across 8 bases. J was trimmed by 1 base and V by 3 bases; bases with no gene match: 8. Germline V gives CDR1 SGDLS, CDR2 YYNGEE. This CDR3 comprises 16 residues. CDR3 protein: CASSDRDRFPNTEAFF. CDR3 sequence (DNA): TGTGCCAGCAGCGACCGGGACAGGTTTCCGAACACTGAAGCTTTCTTT.

The gene calls are TRBV10-3 and TRBJ2-1; 9 nucleotides match TRBD1. The CDR3 is 13 amino acids. Germline V gene sequence: CDR1 ENHRY, CDR2 SYGVKD. With 4 bases clipped from V and 8 bases from J, the junction kept 3 bases outside the gene matches. CDR3 residues: CAISVDRGHEQFF. CDR3 sequence (DNA): TGTGCCATCAGTGTGGACAGGGGCCATGAGCAGTTCTTC.

This clone occurred a few times. The chain is built from TRBV7-9 and TRBJ2-2; TRBD2 agrees at 7 bases. The CDR3 runs to 16 residues. CDR1 is SEHNR and CDR2 is FQNEAQ in the germline V gene (reference sequence). Trimming at V came to 5 bases and at J to 1 base, leaving 7 bases not matched to a gene. The CDR3 DNA is TGTGCCAGCAGCCTCCGCTGGGAGGGGAACACCGGGGAGCTGTTTTTT. This codes for CASSLRWEGNTGELFF.

The V call is TRBV7-3, the J call TRBJ2-6; 10 nucleotides align to TRBD2. Germline V gene data show CDR1 as SGHTA and CDR2 as FQGTGA. This CDR3 is built from 19 residues. V shed 5 bases, J shed 3 bases, and the junction held 13 bases outside the gene matches. CDR3 sequence: CASSTSGASGGYGANVLTF. CDR3 coding DNA: TGTGCCAGCAGCACGTCCGGAGCTAGCGGGGGTTATGGGGCCAACGTCCTGACTTTC. The full variable domain, completed using reference TRBV7-3 and TRBJ2-6, is GAGVSQTPSNKVTEKGKYVELRCDPISGHTALYWYRQSLGQGPEFLIYFQGTGAADDSGLPNDRFFAVRPEGSVSTLKIQRTERGDSAVYLCASSTSGASGGYGANVLTFGAGSRLTVL.

This clone was recorded a few times. The chain couples TRBV7-2 to TRBJ2-5; 7 bases align to TRBD2. Germline CDR1 SGHTA, CDR2 FQGNSA. The CDR3 consists of 15 residues. V lost 1 base to trimming and J lost 5 bases; unmatched junction nucleotides: 7. CDR3 amino acids: CASSLGVGRGETQYF. The DNA of the CDR3 is TGTGCCAGCAGCTTAGGGGTGGGGCGGGGGGAGACCCAGTACTTC.

The V and J genes are TRBV29-1 and TRBJ1-5; TRBD1 matches 7 bases. From germline, CDR1 is SQVTM and CDR2 ANQGSEA. The CDR3 totals 13 residues. V lost 6 bases, J lost 7 bases, and 9 bases stayed unmatched. Here the CDR3 reads CSVVQGVGQPQHF. CDR3 nucleotide sequence: TGCAGCGTGGTTCAGGGGGTTGGACAGCCCCAGCATTTT.

V gene TRBV7-2 combines with J gene TRBJ2-7; maybe TRBD1 (5 bases). The germline V and J ends were trimmed by 5 bases and 6 bases, with 14 bases remaining between them. Germline V CDR1 and CDR2: SGHTA, FQGNSA. CDR3 length: 13 residues. CDR3 in amino acids: CASSRQLGGEQYF. CDR3 nucleotide sequence: TGTGCCAGCAGCCGACAGCTAGGTGGCGAGCAGTACTTC.

The CDR3 coding sequence is TGTGCCAGCAGCTTGACTAGCGGGAGCACCTACGAGCAGTACTTC. Translating gives CASSLTSGSTYEQYF. This rearrangement joins TRBV5-5 to TRBJ2-5; 11 nucleotides match TRBD2. The J call may be incorrect, as the DNA end agrees better with TRBJ2-7. Per the germline V gene, CDR1 is SGHKS and CDR2 is YYEKEE (reference sequence). CDR3 length equals 15 residues.

The CDR3 sequence: CASTPTGRNTIYF. Here the CDR3 DNA reads TGTGCCAGCACCCCGACAGGTCGGAACACCATATATTTT. The rearrangement links TRBV28 to TRBJ1-3; D perhaps matches TRBD1 (6 bases). Germline lookup yields CDR1 MDHEN and CDR2 SYDVKM. V shed 7 bases and J shed 7 bases, with 14 bases lying between them. This CDR3 comprises 13 residues.

The chain joins TRBV11-1 to TRBJ2-1; the match to TRBD2 covers 14 bases. There are 17 residues in the CDR3. After removal of 3 bases from V and 7 bases from J, the junction contained 8 bases not matched to a gene. Looked up from germline, CDR1 is SGHAT and CDR2 is FQDESV (reference sequence). This chain's CDR3 is CASSFLPGLAGDNEQFF. CDR3 sequence (DNA): TGTGCCAGCAGCTTCTTACCGGGACTAGCGGGAGATAATGAGCAGTTCTTC.